This TCR beta chain was found in a study of T cell responses to AZD1222 COVID-19 vaccine. Clones were read by immunoSEQ multiplex PCR, and TCRdb kept only the in-frame ones, dropping some. Among roughly 120,000 clones listed, around 85% were seen once. The junction had 1 base not matched to a gene; V was cut back by 8 bases and J by 1 base. The CDR3 totals 13 residues. The germline gives CDR1 MDHEN, CDR2 SYDVKM. The clonotype comes from an adult who received the AZD1222 COVID-19 vaccine. Source: peripheral blood, taken 28 days after the second AZD1222 dose. The rearrangement links TRBV28 to TRBJ1-5, with 8 bases that match TRBD1. This CDR3 is CASQGASNQPQHF. The CDR3 DNA sequence: TGTGCCAGCCAGGGGGCCAGCAATCAGCCCCAGCATTTT.